The rows below give T cell receptor beta chains drawn from one sample of a study of blood T cell repertoires in COVID-19. Sequencing was performed with immunoSEQ multiplex PCR; in TCRdb, only in-frame clones are kept and a portion is missing. The data show about 190,000 clones, around 90% seen once. Material for sequencing was peripheral blood. These receptors all come from a man aged 35-49 years with acute or convalescent COVID-19. Each CDR3 is given with its conserved first and last residue. The D gene is left open where the match is weak. Size tells how often a clone was seen (once, few, many) or the class of an expanded clone, and some rows leave it out.

TRBJ1-1	NA	NA	TRBV7-2	CASSLYESSEAFF	TGTGCCAGCAGCTTATATGAAAGCTCTGAAGCTTTCTTT
TRBJ1-1	TRBD1	NA	TRBV9	CASSVRDSGSTEAFF	TGTGCCAGCAGCGTACGGGACAGCGGGAGCACTGAAGCTTTCTTT
TRBJ1-1	NA	NA	TRBV6-2/TRBV6-3	CASSYGPQGVEAFF	TGTGCCAGCAGTTACGGACCCCAGGGCGTAGAAGCTTTCTTT
TRBJ1-1	NA	NA	TRBV28	CASSPGRVNTEAFF	TGTGCCAGCAGCCCGGGCAGGGTGAACACTGAAGCTTTCTTT
TRBJ2-3	TRBD1	NA	TRBV4-2	CASSPERDRGGTDTQYF	TGTGCCAGCAGCCCCGAAAGGGACAGGGGGGGCACAGATACGCAGTATTTT
TRBJ2-7	NA	NA	TRBV7-2	CASSLTGYEQYF	TGTGCCAGCAGCTTAACAGGTTACGAGCAGTACTTC
TRBJ1-5	NA	NA	TRBV6-5	CASSLGASNQPQHF	TGTGCCAGCAGTTTGGGGGCCAGCAATCAGCCCCAGCATTTT
TRBJ2-1	TRBD2	NA	TRBV5-1	CASSLVSGTRDYEQFF	TGCGCCAGCAGCTTGGTCTCGGGGACTAGGGATTATGAGCAGTTCTTC
TRBJ1-2	NA	NA	TRBV24-1	CATSDSGWRDGGVVVGYTF	TGTGCCACCAGTGATAGCGGATGGCGGGACGGAGGAGTAGTGGTTGGCTACACCTTC
TRBJ1-6	NA	NA	TRBV18	CASFVKAGSYNSPLHF	TGTGCCAGCTTCGTAAAGGCAGGGTCCTATAATTCACCCCTCCACTTT
TRBJ2-6	TRBD1	NA	TRBV4-2	CASSPDQTTGAFSGANVLTF	TGTGCCAGCAGCCCCGATCAGACTACAGGGGCCTTCTCTGGGGCCAACGTCCTGACTTTC
TRBJ2-5	TRBD1	NA	TRBV6-5	CASKTGGLETQYF	TGTGCCAGCAAAACAGGGGGTTTGGAGACCCAGTACTTC
TRBJ2-7	TRBD1	few	TRBV18	CASSPRPGQGPTYEQYF	TGTGCCAGCTCACCCCGACCGGGACAGGGGCCCACCTACGAGCAGTACTTC
TRBJ2-5	NA	NA	TRBV18	CASSPPAGRPRRETQYF	TGTGCCAGCTCACCACCGGCAGGGCGCCCCAGAAGGGAGACCCAGTACTTC
TRBJ1-5	NA	NA	TRBV6-2/TRBV6-3	CASSALGFGGNNQPQHF	TGTGCCAGCAGTGCCCTGGGTTTTGGGGGGAACAATCAGCCCCAGCATTTT
TRBJ1-2	NA	NA	TRBV5-1	CASSSPQGAVSGYTF	TGCGCCAGCAGCTCACCCCAAGGGGCGGTTTCTGGCTACACCTTC
TRBJ1-6	NA	NA	TRBV27	CASSLHRANSPLHF	TGTGCCAGCAGTTTACACAGGGCCAATTCACCCCTCCACTTT
TRBJ2-3	TRBD1	NA	TRBV6-5	CASSYFGTGADTQYF	TGTGCCAGCAGTTACTTCGGGACAGGGGCAGATACGCAGTATTTT
TRBJ2-7	NA	NA	TRBV5-4	CASSVQGYEQYF	TGTGCCAGCAGCGTGCAGGGCTACGAGCAGTACTTC
TRBJ1-1	NA	NA	TRBV11-3	CASSLVSENTEAFF	TGTGCCAGCAGCTTAGTATCAGAAAACACTGAAGCTTTCTTT
TRBJ1-4	NA	NA	TRBV30	CAWGGSEKLFF	TGTGCCTGGGGGGGGAGTGAAAAACTGTTTTTT
TRBJ2-1	NA	NA	TRBV25-1	CASSTTSGISYNEQFF	TGTGCCAGCAGTACGACCTCGGGTATCTCCTACAATGAGCAGTTCTTC
TRBJ2-2	TRBD2	NA	TRBV9	CASSASGGATGELFF	TGTGCCAGCAGCGCTAGCGGGGGGGCGACCGGGGAGCTGTTTTTT
TRBJ2-3	TRBD1	once	TRBV6-1	CASSERTGGAGTDTQYF	TGTGCCAGCAGTGAAAGGACAGGGGGCGCGGGCACAGATACGCAGTATTTT
TRBJ2-5	TRBD1	NA	TRBV15	CATSRDQRRQGAQETQYF	TGTGCCACCAGCAGAGATCAACGGCGGCAGGGGGCCCAAGAGACCCAGTACTTC
TRBJ2-5	TRBD1	NA	TRBV13	CASSPDRGQETQYF	TGTGCCAGCAGCCCTGACAGGGGCCAAGAGACCCAGTACTTC
TRBJ2-1	TRBD2	NA	TRBV6-5	CASSWTGGPFPDEQFF	TGTGCCAGCAGTTGGACGGGGGGGCCATTCCCCGATGAGCAGTTCTTC
TRBJ2-2	NA	NA	TRBV12-3/TRBV12-4	CASSRQGNGELFF	TGTGCCAGCAGTCGTCAGGGGAACGGGGAGCTGTTTTTT
TRBJ1-1	NA	NA	TRBV4-1	CASSQDVRAMNTEAFF	TGCGCCAGCAGCCAAGATGTAAGAGCGATGAACACTGAAGCTTTCTTT
TRBJ2-7	NA	NA	TRBV11-2	CASTPVRRLSYEQYF	TGTGCCAGCACCCCGGTCAGGAGGCTCTCCTACGAGCAGTACTTC
TRBJ1-1	NA	NA	TRBV29-1	CSVITGSPEAFF	TGCAGCGTTATAACAGGCTCTCCTGAAGCTTTCTTT
TRBJ1-1	TRBD1	NA	TRBV5-1	CASSPDREGGEAFF	TGCGCCAGCAGCCCCGACAGGGAAGGTGGTGAAGCTTTCTTT
TRBJ2-5	TRBD1	NA	TRBV4-2	CASSPSGTGSQTQYF	TGTGCCAGCAGCCCCTCCGGGACAGGGAGCCAGACCCAGTACTTC
TRBJ1-1	TRBD1	NA	TRBV30	CAWSAGQPNTEAFF	TGTGCCTGGAGTGCGGGACAGCCGAACACTGAAGCTTTCTTT
TRBJ2-1	NA	NA	TRBV23-1	CASSQLGQAPYNEQFF	TGCGCCAGCAGTCAATTGGGCCAGGCCCCCTACAATGAGCAGTTCTTC
TRBJ2-1	TRBD2	few	TRBV6-2/TRBV6-3	CASSYPDQRGGRVLQFF	TGTGCCAGCAGTTACCCCGATCAGCGGGGGGGTCGGGTCCTCCAGTTCTTC
TRBJ1-1	TRBD1	NA	TRBV5-4	CASRPGQGAHPGLMNTEAFF	TGTGCCAGCCGCCCGGGGCAGGGGGCCCACCCAGGTCTCATGAACACTGAAGCTTTCTTT
TRBJ2-1	NA	NA	TRBV7-3	CASSLSVFNEQFF	TGTGCCAGCAGCTTATCCGTCTTCAATGAGCAGTTCTTC
TRBJ1-1	TRBD1	NA	TRBV14	CASRQGARTEAFF	TGTGCCAGCAGACAGGGGGCGCGGACTGAAGCTTTCTTT
TRBJ2-5	TRBD1	NA	TRBV7-2	CASSLWGLGQGETQYF	TGTGCCAGCAGCTTATGGGGCTTAGGACAGGGAGAGACCCAGTACTTC
TRBJ2-3	TRBD2	NA	TRBV9	CASSVATGLAPKDSSTDTQYF	TGTGCCAGCAGCGTAGCTACGGGACTAGCGCCCAAAGACTCTAGCACAGATACGCAGTATTTT
TRBJ2-5	NA	NA	TRBV9	CASSVRQDQETQYF	TGTGCCAGCAGCGTGAGACAGGACCAAGAGACCCAGTACTTC
TRBJ2-7	NA	once	TRBV9	CASSVDPSSYEQYF	TGTGCCAGCAGCGTAGACCCCAGCTCCTACGAGCAGTACTTC
TRBJ1-1	NA	NA	TRBV29-1	CSGYPPPENTEAFF	TGCAGCGGATACCCTCCACCAGAGAACACTGAAGCTTTCTTT
TRBJ1-4	TRBD1	NA	TRBV5-1	CASRRDRSNEKLFF	TGCGCCAGCAGGAGGGACAGAAGTAATGAAAAACTGTTTTTT
TRBJ2-1	NA	NA	TRBV9	CASGYGGASNEQFF	TGTGCCAGCGGTTATGGGGGGGCTAGCAATGAGCAGTTCTTC
TRBJ1-3	NA	once	TRBV9	CASSPRTSNLPSSGNTIYF	TGTGCCAGCAGCCCTCGGACATCTAATCTTCCTAGCTCTGGAAACACCATATATTTT
TRBJ1-5	TRBD1	NA	TRBV2	CASGTGGYSNQPQHF	TGTGCCAGTGGGACAGGGGGATATAGCAATCAGCCCCAGCATTTT
TRBJ2-3	NA	NA	TRBV29-1	CSVPRRPGDKEGMHTDTQYF	TGCAGCGTCCCTCGTAGGCCGGGAGACAAAGAGGGGATGCACACAGATACGCAGTATTTT
TRBJ1-1	TRBD1	few	TRBV15	CATSRGQGAEAFF	TGTGCCACCAGCAGAGGTCAGGGGGCTGAAGCTTTCTTT